The TCR beta chain under discussion was sequenced for a study of shared clonotypes between healthy human individuals. About the study: Three plates were used per donor for CD4 naive, three for CD4 memory, two for CD8 naive and one for CD8 memory.

Naivety among CD8 cells was defined by CD45RO negativity and positive CCR7 selection, thereby excluding terminally differentiated effector memory CD45RA+ cells. Per the germline V gene, CDR1 is SGHRS and CDR2 is YFSETQ. This CDR3 has 17 residues. J lost 3 bases, V lost 4 bases, and 10 bases had no gene match. Assay execution proceeded at the deep level. Using immunoSEQ multiplex PCR, the repertoire was profiled, and TCRdb retains in-frame clones only, with some absent. The sample shows just over 2,000,000 clones, just under 95% of them seen only once. The receptor's source is a man aged 18 to 30 in good health. Sequences were obtained from naive CD8+ T cells sorted from blood. The rearrangement uses TRBV5-1 and TRBJ1-2; 12 nucleotides agree with TRBD1. The CDR3 loop reads CASSVSGTGGADYGYTF. CDR3 nucleotides: TGCGCCAGCAGCGTGTCCGGGACAGGGGGCGCAGACTATGGCTACACCTTC.